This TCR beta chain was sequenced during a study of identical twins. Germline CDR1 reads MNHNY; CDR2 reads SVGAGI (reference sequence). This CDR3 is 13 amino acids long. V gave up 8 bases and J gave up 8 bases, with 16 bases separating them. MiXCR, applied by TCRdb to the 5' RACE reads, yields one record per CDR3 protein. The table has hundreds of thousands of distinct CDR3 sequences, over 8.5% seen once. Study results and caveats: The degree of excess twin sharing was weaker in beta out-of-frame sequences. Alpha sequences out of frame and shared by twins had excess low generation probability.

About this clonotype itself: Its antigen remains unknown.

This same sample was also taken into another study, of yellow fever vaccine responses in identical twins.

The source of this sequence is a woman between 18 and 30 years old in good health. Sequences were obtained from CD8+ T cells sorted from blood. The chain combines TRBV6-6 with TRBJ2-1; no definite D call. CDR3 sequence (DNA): TGTGCCAGCGTCTGGTTAACAACGGATGAGCAGTTCTTC. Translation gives CASVWLTTDEQFF.